The 10 T cell receptor beta chains listed next were all sequenced from one sample in a study of blood T cell repertoires in COVID-19. Using immunoSEQ multiplex PCR, the repertoire was profiled, and TCRdb retains in-frame clones only, with some absent. The top ten hold 5.3% of the sample, which has approximately 54,000 clones, 75% to 85% seen once. The sequencing input was peripheral blood. All receptors come from a woman in her sixties with acute or convalescent COVID-19.

The chain links TRBV7-2 to TRBJ2-7; D possibly corresponds to TRBD2 (6 bases). Germline CDR1 SGHTA, CDR2 FQGNSA. V dropped 0 bases and J dropped 6 bases, with 15 bases sitting between them. The CDR3 runs 15 residues. The CDR3 spells CASSLAEGTYIEQYF. In nucleotides, the CDR3 is TGTGCCAGCAGCTTAGCGGAGGGAACTTACATCGAGCAGTACTTC.

The chain couples TRBV27 to TRBJ2-4; TRBD2 matches 8 bases. CDR3 length: 16 residues. The germline V gene has CDR1 MNHEY and CDR2 SMNVEV (reference sequence). V lost 0 bases to trimming and J lost 7 bases; unmatched junction nucleotides: 8. The CDR3 region has the DNA TGTGCCAGCAGTTTATCGAATCGGGGGGGCCGGAACATTCAGTACTTC. This sequence encodes CASSLSNRGGRNIQYF.

This clone was counted a single time. CDR3 residues: CASSIGDTEKLFF. For the CDR3, the DNA is TGTGCCAGTAGTATAGGGGACACGGAAAAACTGTTTTTT. This rearrangement joins TRBV19 to TRBJ1-4, with D possibly TRBD1 on 6 matching bases. This CDR3 is 13 amino acids long. CDR1 is LNHDA and CDR2 is SQIVND in the germline V gene (reference sequence). V was clipped by 1 base and J by 8 bases, with 8 bases between them. Combining the CDR3 with reference TRBV19 and TRBJ1-4 gives the whole variable domain DGGITQSPKYLFRKEGQNVTLSCEQNLNHDAMYWYRQDPGQGLRLIYYSQIVNDFQKGDIAEGYSVSREKKESFPLTVTSAQKNPTAFYLCASSIGDTEKLFFGSGTQLSVL.

The chain is built from TRBV30 and TRBJ2-3; 13 nucleotides match TRBD2. The ends lost 7 bases at V and 5 bases at J; junction bases unmatched: 12. The CDR3 runs 16 residues. Germline loops: CDR1 GTSNPN, CDR2 SVGIG (reference sequence). The CDR3 is CASSRTSGSGVDTQYF. CDR3 coding DNA: TGTGCCTCTTCAAGGACTAGCGGGAGCGGGGTAGATACGCAGTATTTT.

Turning to this clone: A read error may produce the germline difference seen at one junction end. The chain carries TRBV7-7 and TRBJ2-5, with 14 bases that match TRBD2. This CDR3 spans 16 amino acids. Germline V lookup: CDR1 SSHAT, CDR2 FNYEAQ (reference sequence). Written as DNA, the CDR3 is TGTGCTAGCAGCTTAGGGGGACTAGCGGGGGTAGAGACCCAGTACTTC. Amino acid sequence: CASSLGGLAGVETQYF.

This chain joins TRBV2 and TRBJ1-5, with D possibly matching TRBD1 (6 bases). The V end lost 4 bases, the J end lost 1 base, and 14 bases lay between the germline ends. CDR3 length: 16 residues. Germline V lookup: CDR1 SNHLY, CDR2 FYNNEI. The CDR3 region is CASSVLGARSNQPQHF. The CDR3 nucleotides are TGTGCCAGCAGTGTTTTGGGGGCAAGGAGCAATCAGCCCCAGCATTTT.

This chain joins TRBV6-6 and TRBJ2-5, with 9 bases identical to TRBD1. The CDR3 runs to 14 residues. V shed 6 bases and J 5 bases; nucleotides not matched to a gene: 7. CDR1 and CDR2 from the germline V gene are MNHNY and SVGAGI (reference sequence). The CDR3 spells CASRGQGGTETQYF. DNA for the CDR3: TGTGCCAGCAGGGGACAGGGAGGGACGGAGACCCAGTACTTC.

The chain is built from TRBV5-1 and TRBJ1-4; D is unclear. The CDR3 loop spans 14 amino acids. Germline V gives CDR1 SGHRS, CDR2 YFSETQ. V was shortened by 3 bases and J by 3 bases, with 9 bases between the two germline ends. The CDR3 DNA sequence: TGCGCCAGCAGCTCCCGGGAACCTAATGAAAAACTGTTTTTT. Its protein product is CASSSREPNEKLFF.

The chain is built from TRBV21-1 and TRBJ1-2; the tabulated D call, TRBD1, remains unverified against the DNA. TRBV21-1 corresponds to a pseudogene. CDR3 length: 13 residues. The CDR3 nucleotides are TGTGCCAGCCCCCAGGGCCGGCCCCCTGGCTACACCTTC. It specifies CASPQGRPPGYTF.

V is TRBV18 and J is TRBJ1-1; 7 bases are a match to TRBD1. Germline V gives CDR1 KGHSH, CDR2 LQKENI. This CDR3 comprises 15 residues. Trimming at V came to 2 bases and at J to 7 bases, leaving 10 bases not matched to a gene. The CDR3 reads CASSPALGQPGEAFF. CDR3 nucleotides: TGTGCCAGCTCACCAGCATTGGGACAGCCCGGTGAAGCTTTCTTT.